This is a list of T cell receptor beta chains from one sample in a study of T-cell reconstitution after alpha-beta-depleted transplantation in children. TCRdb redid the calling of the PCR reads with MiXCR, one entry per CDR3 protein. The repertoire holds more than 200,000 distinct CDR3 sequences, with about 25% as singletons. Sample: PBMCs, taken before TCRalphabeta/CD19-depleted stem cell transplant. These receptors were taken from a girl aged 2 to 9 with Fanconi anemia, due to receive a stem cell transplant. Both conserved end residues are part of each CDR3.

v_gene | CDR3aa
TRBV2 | CASNTGGFNQPQHF
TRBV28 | CASSLGYHEQYF
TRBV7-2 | CASAFSDAYEQYF
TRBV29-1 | CSVGDRGPFTEAFF
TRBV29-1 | CSVEPRLPNEQFF
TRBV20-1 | CSAREGAQNTEAFF
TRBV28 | CASSAHRGPGNTEAFF
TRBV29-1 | CSVARTGGTYEQYF
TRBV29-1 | CSVEWTGSYNEQFF
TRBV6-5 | CASSYYRGAGINEQFF
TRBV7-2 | CASSLAIQREGHEQYF
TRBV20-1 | CSARVKSTDTQYF
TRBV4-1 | CASSQGVQGQYEQYF
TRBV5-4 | CAVRGGPQETQYF
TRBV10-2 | CASSEDRLAGATDTQYF
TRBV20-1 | CSASRPETFYGYTF
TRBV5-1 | CASSLLDSAPYEQYF
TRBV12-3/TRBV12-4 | CASSSELAGYNEQFF
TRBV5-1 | CASSKPGPNYEQYF
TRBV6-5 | CASSYSSRAKYEQYF
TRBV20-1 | CSARDYHGRDEQFF
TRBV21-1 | CASSKRGGTTSTGTDTQYF
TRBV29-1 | CSVEGGNTEAFF
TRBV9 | CASSVENNGETQYF
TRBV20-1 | CSACSSGRVYEQYF
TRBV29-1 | CSVDNRGTDTQYF
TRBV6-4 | CASSVHVQGNEQFF
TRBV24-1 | CATSDPGTSNYGYTF
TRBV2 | CAFCWTGNNQPQHF
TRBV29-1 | CSVVEGPNEKLFF
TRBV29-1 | CSAGSGPGLYGYTF
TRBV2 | CARSLQGANVLTF
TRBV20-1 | CSARDYPSEIPEQYF
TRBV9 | CASSGDRLSPLHF
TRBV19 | CASSAELAGVSEQFF
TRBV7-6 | CASSFAGGGSTDTQYF
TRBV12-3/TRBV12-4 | CASREGNEQFF
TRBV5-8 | CASSLTRSGRTEAFF
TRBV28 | CASSRLADQETQYF
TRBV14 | CASSEQGPSYNEQFF
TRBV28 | CASSLPEGLSYNEQFF
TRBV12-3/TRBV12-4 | CASSRTGSYEQYF
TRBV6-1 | CASKGLAGGFPDTQYF
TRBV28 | CASSSSIDPLQGDRNYGYTF
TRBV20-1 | CSARGSMTDTQYF
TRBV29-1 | CSARLAESYNEQFF
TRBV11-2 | CASSLWTWLDRTGELFF